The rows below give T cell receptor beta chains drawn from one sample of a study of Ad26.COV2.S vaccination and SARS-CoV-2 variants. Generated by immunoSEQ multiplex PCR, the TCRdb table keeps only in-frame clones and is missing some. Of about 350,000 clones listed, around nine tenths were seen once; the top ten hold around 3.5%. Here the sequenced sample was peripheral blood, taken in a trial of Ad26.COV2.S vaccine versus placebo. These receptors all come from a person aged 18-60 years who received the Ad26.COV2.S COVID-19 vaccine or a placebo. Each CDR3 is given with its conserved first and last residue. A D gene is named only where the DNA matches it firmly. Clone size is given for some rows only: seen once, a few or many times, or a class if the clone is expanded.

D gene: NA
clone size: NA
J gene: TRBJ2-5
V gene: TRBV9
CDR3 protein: CASSGQPGTQETQYF
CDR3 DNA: TGTGCCAGCAGCGGCCAGCCCGGGACACAAGAGACCCAGTACTTC

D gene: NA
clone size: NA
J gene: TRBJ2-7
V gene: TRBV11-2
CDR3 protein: CASSLRGGSSYEQYF
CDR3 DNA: TGTGCCAGCAGCCTTAGAGGGGGGAGCTCCTACGAGCAGTACTTC

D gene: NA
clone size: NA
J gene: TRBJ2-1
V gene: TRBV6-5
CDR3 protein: CASSYGWGKLSNEQFF
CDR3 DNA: TGTGCCAGCAGTTACGGGTGGGGGAAACTCTCGAATGAGCAGTTCTTC

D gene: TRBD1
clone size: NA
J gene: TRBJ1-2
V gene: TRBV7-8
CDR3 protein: CASSLDKTGVNYGYTF
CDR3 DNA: TGTGCCAGCAGCTTAGATAAGACAGGGGTGAACTATGGCTACACCTTC

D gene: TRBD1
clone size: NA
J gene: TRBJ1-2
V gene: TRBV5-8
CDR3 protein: CASSWKTGGGNYGYTF
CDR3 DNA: TGTGCCAGCAGCTGGAAGACAGGGGGAGGCAACTATGGCTACACCTTC

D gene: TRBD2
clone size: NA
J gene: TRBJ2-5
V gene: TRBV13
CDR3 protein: CASSPRLAGGTETQYF
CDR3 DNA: TGTGCCAGCAGCCCTCGACTAGCGGGGGGAACGGAGACCCAGTACTTC

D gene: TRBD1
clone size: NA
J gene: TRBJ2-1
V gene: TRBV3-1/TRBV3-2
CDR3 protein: CASSEDSRDRGDNEQFF
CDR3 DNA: TGTGCCAGCAGCGAAGATTCCCGGGACAGGGGGGACAATGAGCAGTTCTTC

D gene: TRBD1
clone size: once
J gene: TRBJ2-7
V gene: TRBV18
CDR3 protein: CASSPLRDRFYEQYF
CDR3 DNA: TGTGCCAGCTCGCCCCTCCGGGACAGATTCTACGAGCAGTACTTC

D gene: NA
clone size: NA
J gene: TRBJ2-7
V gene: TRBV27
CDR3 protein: CASSFGPPLYEQYF
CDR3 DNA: TGTGCCAGCAGTTTCGGCCCCCCCCTCTACGAGCAGTACTTC

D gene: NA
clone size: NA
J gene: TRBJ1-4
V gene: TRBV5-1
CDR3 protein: CASSLARSNEKLFF
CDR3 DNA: TGCGCCAGCAGTCTCGCCAGGTCGAATGAAAAACTGTTTTTT

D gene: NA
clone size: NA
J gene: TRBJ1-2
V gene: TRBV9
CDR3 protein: CASSPLGASFGYGYTF
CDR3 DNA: TGTGCCAGCAGCCCTTTGGGGGCTAGTTTTGGCTATGGCTACACCTTC

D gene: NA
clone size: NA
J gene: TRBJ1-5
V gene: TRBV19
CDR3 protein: CASSIRTEQPQHF
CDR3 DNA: TGTGCCAGTAGTATCCGGACAGAGCAGCCCCAGCATTTT

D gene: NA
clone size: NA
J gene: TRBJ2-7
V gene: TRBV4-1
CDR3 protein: CASSGADNGYEQYF
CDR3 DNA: TGCGCCAGCAGCGGGGCGGACAATGGCTACGAGCAGTACTTC

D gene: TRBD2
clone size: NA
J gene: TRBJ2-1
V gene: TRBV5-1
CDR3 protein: CASSFTSGGIKYNEQFF
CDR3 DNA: TGCGCCAGCAGCTTCACTAGCGGGGGGATCAAGTACAATGAGCAGTTCTTC

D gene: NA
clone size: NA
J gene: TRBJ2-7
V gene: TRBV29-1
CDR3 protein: CSVMTTGRLGQYF
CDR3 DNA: TGCAGCGTAATGACTACGGGACGACTTGGGCAGTACTTC

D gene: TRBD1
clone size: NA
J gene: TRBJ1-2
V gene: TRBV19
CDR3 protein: CASSMGQGLPAGF
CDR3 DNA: TGTGCCAGTAGTATGGGACAGGGGCTTCCGGCGGGCTTC

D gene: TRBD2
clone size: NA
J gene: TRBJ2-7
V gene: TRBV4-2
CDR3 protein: CASSPGTSGEYEQYF
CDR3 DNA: TGTGCCAGCAGTCCCGGGACTAGCGGGGAATACGAGCAGTACTTC

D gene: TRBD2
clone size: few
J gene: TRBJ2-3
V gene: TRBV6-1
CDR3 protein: CASSEAVGSGGTDTQYF
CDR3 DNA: TGTGCCAGCAGTGAAGCGGTGGGTAGCGGGGGCACAGATACGCAGTATTTT

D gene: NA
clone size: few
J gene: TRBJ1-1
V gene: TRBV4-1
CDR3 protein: CASSQGRTRRMNTEAFF
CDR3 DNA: TGCGCCAGCAGCCAGGGACGGACACGTCGCATGAACACTGAAGCTTTCTTT

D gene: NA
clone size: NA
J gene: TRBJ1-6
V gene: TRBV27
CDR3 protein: CASSVTEPRNSPLHF
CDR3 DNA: TGTGCCAGCAGTGTAACAGAACCCAGGAATTCACCCCTCCACTTT

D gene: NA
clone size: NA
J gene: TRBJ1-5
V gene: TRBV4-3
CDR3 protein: CASSQESGPQPQHF
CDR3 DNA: TGCGCCAGCAGCCAAGAGTCGGGACCTCAGCCCCAGCATTTT

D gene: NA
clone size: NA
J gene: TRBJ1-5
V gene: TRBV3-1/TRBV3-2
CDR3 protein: CASSQDGQVLQPQHF
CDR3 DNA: TGTGCCAGCAGCCAAGATGGGCAGGTCCTTCAGCCCCAGCATTTT

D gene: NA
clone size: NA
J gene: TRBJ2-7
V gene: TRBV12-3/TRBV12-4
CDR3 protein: CASSVWAGSEQYF
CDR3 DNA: TGTGCCAGCAGTGTTTGGGCAGGGAGCGAGCAGTACTTC

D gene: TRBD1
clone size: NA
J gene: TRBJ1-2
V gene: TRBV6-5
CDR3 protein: CASRTGRPGYTF
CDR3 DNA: TGTGCCAGCAGGACAGGGAGGCCTGGCTACACCTTC

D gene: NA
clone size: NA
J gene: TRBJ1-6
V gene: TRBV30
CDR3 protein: CAWSVQNSPLHF
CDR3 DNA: TGTGCCTGGAGTGTTCAGAATTCACCCCTCCACTTT

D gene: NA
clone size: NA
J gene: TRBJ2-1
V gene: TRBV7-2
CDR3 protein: CASSPRENEQFF
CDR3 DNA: TGTGCCAGCAGCCCCAGGGAGAATGAGCAGTTCTTC

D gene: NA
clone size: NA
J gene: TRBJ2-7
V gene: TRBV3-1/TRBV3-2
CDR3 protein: CASSQAASYEQYF
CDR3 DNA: TGTGCCAGCAGCCAAGCGGCCTCCTACGAGCAGTACTTC

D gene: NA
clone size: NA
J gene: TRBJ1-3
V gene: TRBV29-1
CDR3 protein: CSVVMSSGNTIYF
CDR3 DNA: TGCAGCGTTGTCATGTCTTCTGGAAACACCATATATTTT

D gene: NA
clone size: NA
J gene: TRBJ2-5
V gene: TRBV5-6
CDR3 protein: CASSLVAGSQETQYF
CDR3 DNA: TGTGCCAGCAGCTTGGTGGCAGGGTCCCAAGAGACCCAGTACTTC

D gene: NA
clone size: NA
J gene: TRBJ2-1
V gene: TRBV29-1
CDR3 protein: CSVGTVSGSYNEQFF
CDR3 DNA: TGCAGCGTTGGGACAGTTAGTGGCTCCTACAATGAGCAGTTCTTC

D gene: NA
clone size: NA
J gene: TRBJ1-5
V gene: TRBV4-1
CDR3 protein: CASSQVSNQPQHF
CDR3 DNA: TGCGCCAGCAGCCAAGTGAGCAATCAGCCCCAGCATTTT

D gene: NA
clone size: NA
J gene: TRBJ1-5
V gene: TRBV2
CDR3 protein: CASSEQAGRNQPQHF
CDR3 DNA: TGTGCCAGCAGCGAACAAGCAGGGCGCAATCAGCCCCAGCATTTT

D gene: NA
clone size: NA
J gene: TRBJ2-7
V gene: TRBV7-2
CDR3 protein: CASSLTVFYEQYF
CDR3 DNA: TGTGCCAGCAGCTTGACAGTTTTCTACGAGCAGTACTTC

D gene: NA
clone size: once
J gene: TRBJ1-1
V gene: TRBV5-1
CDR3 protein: CASSLDGGVDTEAFF
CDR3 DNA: TGCGCCAGCAGCTTGGATGGGGGGGTCGACACTGAAGCTTTCTTT

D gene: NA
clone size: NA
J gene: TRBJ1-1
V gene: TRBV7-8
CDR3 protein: CASSLGTQGLTEAFF
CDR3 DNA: TGTGCCAGCAGCTTAGGGACACAGGGCCTCACTGAAGCTTTCTTT

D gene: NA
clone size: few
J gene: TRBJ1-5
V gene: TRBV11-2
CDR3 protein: CASSFDSGQPQHF
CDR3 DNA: TGTGCCAGCAGCTTTGATTCGGGTCAGCCCCAGCATTTT

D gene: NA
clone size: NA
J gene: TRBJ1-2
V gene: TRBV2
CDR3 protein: CASSYRRDNYGYTF
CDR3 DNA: TGTGCCAGCAGTTACCGCAGGGACAACTATGGCTACACCTTC

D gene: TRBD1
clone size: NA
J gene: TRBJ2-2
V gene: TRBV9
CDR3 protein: CASSVPGGLNTGELFF
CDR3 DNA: TGTGCCAGCAGCGTCCCAGGGGGTCTGAACACCGGGGAGCTGTTTTTT

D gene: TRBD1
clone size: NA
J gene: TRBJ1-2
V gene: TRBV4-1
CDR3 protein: CASSPGEGANYGYTF
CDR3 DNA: TGCGCCAGCAGCCCCGGGGAGGGGGCGAACTATGGCTACACCTTC